This record looks at one TCR beta chain sequence and its context. Its matching antigen is unknown. The sample originates from a study of T cells after yellow fever vaccination. Study-level background: The SMART-Seq v4 Ultra Low Input method served to prepare the low-cell-number fractions.

Study outcomes and limitations: Boosting was followed by the reappearance of most primary-vaccination clones (approximately 95% CD4, 88% CD8). The study found a weaker secondary response that peaked faster, day 5 versus 15.

CDR3 length: 14 residues. Germline CDR1 and CDR2: SGHTA and FQGTGA. The V end was cut by 0 bases, the J end by 10 bases, with 10 bases between. Template switching with 5'RACE generated the TCR cDNA and added a universal primer site and UMIs. TCRdb analysed the 5' RACE reads with MiXCR anew, one entry per CDR3 protein. The data contain 150,000 to 200,000 distinct CDR3 sequences, approximately 11% of them singletons. This receptor was obtained from a young man who received the YFV17D yellow fever vaccine. J is TRBJ1-6 and V is TRBV7-3; TRBD1 is a possible D gene (6 bases). Specimen: CD8+ T cells sorted from PBMCs, collected 15 days after the yellow fever booster vaccination. CDR3 residues: CASSLTGGRSPLHF. For the CDR3, the DNA is TGTGCCAGCAGCTTAACAGGGGGTAGGTCACCCCTCCACTTT.